Listed here is a single T cell receptor beta chain. This clonotype was seen a handful of times. Its antigen is not yet known. The record has no base qualities; no much larger clone is one base away. The sample belongs to a study of blood T cells in healthy people across ages (dated by TCRdb to about 2015). For the wider study: Template switching captured roughly one uniquely barcoded TCR beta cDNA molecule per two T cells in model experiments. To track age-related changes in TCR beta repertoire diversity, the study relied on deep sequencing normalized with unique cDNA molecular identifiers. The donors were split into four age groups: young (average around 16 years), middle-aged (roughly 39), aged (more than 60) and long-lived (over 75). For two donors (one aged 18 to 29 and one aged 80 or older), the study analyzed two additional independent replicas of 1 million unique cDNA reads from the same blood draw. To avoid experimental bias, donors of different ages were distributed randomly across sequencing lanes.

CDR1 and CDR2, per the germline V gene (reference sequence), are DFQATT and SNEGSKA. Trimming accounts for 6 bases at V and 2 bases at J, while the number of junction bases matched to no gene is 18. The CDR3 sequence holds 18 residues, the cysteine and phenylalanine included. Only CDR3 DNA is held: 54 bases, read in frame from base 1. Systemically healthy Caucasian individuals from Russia, over 30 in total and aged about 6 to 90 years, were included as donors. Each donor gave ten milliliters of peripheral blood, drawn into EDTA-treated Vacutainer tubes. Ficoll-Paque density-gradient centrifugation was used to isolate PBMCs, with at least 6.5 million per sample. Trizol reagent was used to extract total RNA from PBMCs, with at least 5.5 micrograms per sample. The percentages of naive CD45RAhigh/CD27high T cells were determined by flow cytometry on a PBMC aliquot from every donor. Summary of the overall study and its limitations: There was a strong correlation between observed TCR beta diversity and the percentage of naive T cells measured by flow cytometry. As age increased, observed TCR beta diversity per million T cells dropped in a roughly linear way, and a significant reduction was already evident by age around 41. Compared with the aged group, more naive CD4+ T cells, fewer expanded clones and increased TCR diversity were shown by the long-lived group, suggesting age selection. Because profiling used bulk unsorted PBMCs, naive and antigen-experienced compartments could not be compared conclusively. Estimates of total diversity based on one million sequenced T cells were considered lower bounds and underestimates. Because donor CMV infection status was unknown, age-related changes in expanded clonotypes were potentially confounded.

Library preparation was by 5' RACE. The reads were generated on an Illumina HiSeq 2500. A second PCR of about 6 to 12 cycles was performed with a sample-barcoded 5' primer and a J-beta primer mix. Each TCR beta cDNA molecule received a unique molecular identifier from a template-switch 5' adaptor carrying 12 random nucleotides. Each sample yielded at least 2.5 million CDR3-containing paired-end reads. First-strand cDNA synthesis was performed from all RNA using the Mint cDNA synthesis kit, with priming by a TRBC-specific oligonucleotide. After uracil-DNA glycosylase treatment, a first 18-cycle PCR used universal primers M1SS and BC2_uni_R on all cDNA. From the authors' description of their analysis: For normalization, 1 million high-quality reads, each with a distinct molecular identifier, were randomly selected from each sample. Reads sharing molecular identifiers were discarded rather than binned into consensus sequences. MiTCR, set to a Q25 quality threshold and the strictest error-elimination algorithm, was used for CDR3 identification, clonotype clustering and error correction. A nonparametric unseen species model with Euler transformation was used to estimate a lower bound on total TCR beta diversity. TCRdb trimmed the raw reads at Q25, called clones with MiXCR and kept productive beta chains. Identical CDR3 protein sequences are pooled into one entry, listed with their most common genes and DNA. These V and J calls originate from TCRdb's pipeline instead of the authors' own analysis. The sample records about 970,000 distinct CDR3 sequences, about 51% of which are singletons. Clones ranked in the top ten supply 20% to 25% of the sample.

The sequence joins TRBV20-1 to TRBJ2-7; TRBD2 matches 11 bases in the middle. Sequencing was carried out using blood. This receptor was taken from an older woman in good health. The DNA sequence is as follows: TGCAGTGCAAACTCGGGCTTACTAGCGGGGGAAGGCCCCTACGAGCAGTACTTC. Its product reads: CSANSGLLAGEGPYEQYF.